This T cell receptor beta chain appears in the sequencing data of a study of cytomegalovirus exposure and HLA in healthy donors. The PCR had 60 Vbeta and 13 Jbeta primers. The method was immunoSEQ multiplex PCR; TCRdb's version includes in-frame clones alone and lacks a portion of them. In the table there are about 190,000 clones, approximately 70% of which are singletons. Trimming cost V 5 bases and J 2 bases, with 16 bases left between them. Germline CDR1 reads SEHNR; CDR2 reads FQNEAQ (reference sequence). The CDR3 runs 16 residues. The source material was PBMCs. The sequence came from a woman aged 30 to 39 in good health and CMV-seronegative. The chain has TRBV7-9 and TRBJ1-3; D uncertain. The CDR3 DNA reads as TGTGCCAGCAGCACTCGTCCCGGAGGAGCTGGAAACACCATATATTTT. Translation: CASSTRPGGAGNTIYF.